The 9 T cell receptor beta chains presented below share a single source sample, sequenced in a study of human T cells and chemical hapten exposure. TCRdb fed the RACE reads into MiXCR, producing one record per CDR3 protein. This sample has about 84,000 distinct CDR3 sequences; about 9.4% occur once, and the top ten carry roughly 5%. Noted time point: patch test 2, 6 weeks after DPC sensitization. Treatment: therapeutic diphenylcyclopropenone sensitization with weekly scalp DPC. This material consisted of whole blood, taken in connection with sensitization to the hapten diphenylcyclopropenone (DPC). These receptor sequences come from a woman in her forties or fifties with alopecia areata. Some clones in this sample may be carry-over from other donors' samples.

This clonotype was seen repeatedly, ten times or more. This chain links TRBV29-1 with TRBJ2-5; 8 bases line up with TRBD2. Trimming cost V 0 bases and J 5 bases; bases outside gene matches: 11. CDR3 length equals 16 residues. Germline V lookup: CDR1 SQVTM, CDR2 ANQGSEA. CDR3 nucleotide sequence: TGCAGCGTTGAAGATCCCGACGGGGGGGGTAGTGAGACCCAGTACTTC. This sequence encodes CSVEDPDGGGSETQYF.

V usage is TRBV7-3 and J usage is TRBJ1-5; tentatively, D is TRBD1 (6 bases). Germline lookup yields CDR1 SGHTA and CDR2 FQGTGA. The CDR3 sequence is 16 residues long. V dropped 5 bases and J dropped 0 bases, with 14 bases sitting between them. The CDR3 here is CASSTPRTVSNQPQHF. The CDR3 coding sequence is TGTGCCAGCAGCACACCCCGGACAGTTAGCAATCAGCCCCAGCATTTT.

This chain connects TRBV30 to TRBJ1-1; D gene ambiguous. The CDR3 totals 10 residues. CDR1 and CDR2 from the germline V gene are GTSNPN and SVGIG (reference sequence). Trimming removed 8 bases from V and 4 bases from J, with 8 bases in between. The DNA of the CDR3 is TGTGCCCCCGGGAGCACTGAAGCTTTCTTT. This codes for CAPGSTEAFF.

This sequence joins TRBV9 and TRBJ2-7; D not certain. The CDR3 covers 14 residues. The germline CDR1 and CDR2 sequences are SGDLS and YYNGEE. Trimming cost V 2 bases and J 4 bases, with 13 bases left between them. Here the CDR3 reads CASSVGSLGYEQYF. As DNA, the CDR3 is TGTGCCAGCAGCGTTGGATCCCTCGGGTACGAGCAGTACTTC.

The gene calls are TRBV19 and TRBJ1-5; 10 bases are shared with TRBD1. From germline, CDR1 is LNHDA and CDR2 SQIVND (reference sequence). CDR3 size: 14 residues. Trimming at V came to 9 bases and at J to 7 bases, leaving 9 bases not matched to a gene. CDR3 sequence: CASRDRGGGQPQHF. The CDR3 DNA reads as TGTGCCAGCCGGGACAGGGGCGGAGGGCAGCCCCAGCATTTT.

V gene TRBV20-1 combines with J gene TRBJ2-3; TRBD1 or TRBD2 may be the D gene (5 bases each). Looked up from germline, CDR1 is DFQATT and CDR2 is SNEGSKA (reference sequence). The CDR3 loop spans 11 amino acids. V lost 4 bases and J 8 bases, leaving 10 bases between the germline ends. The CDR3 coding sequence is TGCAGTGCTAAGTGGGACCTTACGCAGTATTTT. Translated, it gives CSAKWDLTQYF.

This clonotype was found many times. This chain connects TRBV9 to TRBJ1-6, with D tentatively TRBD1 (5 bases). Between the trimmed V and J ends, which lost 6 bases and 7 bases, there was a span of 11 bases. The CDR3 has 13 residues. Germline V lookup: CDR1 SGDLS, CDR2 YYNGEE. CDR3 DNA sequence: TGTGCCAGCAACGTGGGGGAGAATTCACCCCTCCACTTT. It specifies CASNVGENSPLHF.

The V call is TRBV29-1, the J call TRBJ2-3; 8 bases match TRBD2. Germline CDR1 and CDR2: SQVTM and ANQGSEA. V shed 4 bases and J 6 bases; nucleotides not matched to a gene: 6. The CDR3 loop spans 13 amino acids. CDR3 in amino acids: CSVAQRERDTQYF. Written as DNA, the CDR3 is TGCAGCGTTGCCCAGCGGGAGAGGGATACGCAGTATTTT.

This clonotype has more than one count but fewer than ten. The chain carries TRBV12-3 or TRBV12-4 and TRBJ2-1, with D tentatively TRBD1 or TRBD2 (7 bases each). Trimming took 6 bases from V and 8 from J, leaving 20 bases between them. CDR3 length: 15 amino acids. DNA of the CDR3: TGTGCCAGCAGAACTCAGCGGGGACAGATCTATGAGCAGTTCTTC. This sequence encodes CASRTQRGQIYEQFF.